A single sample gave rise to the 27 T cell receptor beta chains below, sequenced in a study of cytomegalovirus exposure and HLA in healthy donors. This PCR relied on a set of 60 Vbeta primers and 13 Jbeta primers. The table came from immunoSEQ multiplex PCR; TCRdb's copy has only in-frame clones and leaves some out. This sample yields approximately 89,000 clones, of which approximately 77% are seen a single time; 3.7% belongs to the top ten. What was sequenced was PBMCs. These receptors all stem from a man aged 25 to 40 in good health and CMV-seronegative.

The chain couples TRBV2 to TRBJ2-5; 9 nucleotides agree with TRBD1. Trimming cost V 4 bases and J 6 bases; bases outside gene matches: 15. Germline CDR1 is SNHLY and CDR2 is FYNNEI. The CDR3 spans 17 residues. The CDR3 region has the DNA TGTGCCAGCAGTGCAACCCCGGGACAGGGAATAAAAAAGACCCAGTACTTC. Its translation is CASSATPGQGIKKTQYF.

The chain recombines TRBV6-1 with TRBJ2-7, with TRBD2 as a possible D gene (6 bases). Between the trimmed V and J ends, which lost 7 bases and 3 bases, there was a span of 13 bases. CDR3 length: 13 amino acids. Germline V CDR1 and CDR2: MNHNS, SASEGT. The CDR3 spells CASKGLHNYEQYF. The CDR3, as DNA: TGTGCCAGCAAGGGACTTCACAACTACGAGCAGTACTTC.

The chain employs TRBV2 and TRBJ2-7; a possible D gene is TRBD2 (5 bases). The CDR3 has 17 residues. Germline lookup yields CDR1 SNHLY and CDR2 FYNNEI. V lost 2 bases to trimming and J lost 5 bases, with 22 bases between them. The CDR3 spells CASSERASRRRSHEQYF. The CDR3 DNA sequence: TGTGCCAGCAGTGAAAGGGCTAGCAGGAGACGATCTCACGAGCAGTACTTC.

The V gene is TRBV29-1, the J gene TRBJ1-1, with TRBD1 identical over 7 bases. Germline V gives CDR1 SQVTM, CDR2 ANQGSEA. The CDR3 is made up of 13 amino acids. J lost 3 bases, V lost 2 bases, and 3 bases had no gene match. In DNA, the CDR3 is TGCAGCGTTGAAAGGGGACAGTACACTGAAGCTTTCTTT. Protein sequence: CSVERGQYTEAFF.

This chain connects TRBV11-2 to TRBJ2-1; 7 bases are a match to TRBD2. With 1 base clipped from V and 4 bases from J, the junction kept 4 bases outside the gene matches. Germline V gene data show CDR1 as SGHAT and CDR2 as FQNNGV. CDR3 length: 15 amino acids. CDR3 DNA sequence: TGTGCCAGCAGCTTAGTGCTAGCGGCTTACAATGAGCAGTTCTTC. This encodes CASSLVLAAYNEQFF.

This clone has more than one count but fewer than ten. The chain carries TRBV6-5 and TRBJ2-3; perhaps TRBD1 as D (5 bases). This CDR3 is built from 13 residues. V lost 5 bases, J lost 2 bases, and 8 bases lay in between. The germline CDR1 and CDR2 sequences are MNHEY and SVGAGI. In DNA form, the CDR3 reads TGTGCCAGCAGTGACAGCCCCACAGATACGCAGTATTTT. Its translation is CASSDSPTDTQYF.

This CDR3 reads CASSKGLAGVEDTQYF. CDR3 nucleotides: TGTGCCAGTAGTAAGGGACTAGCGGGGGTTGAAGATACGCAGTATTTT. This chain connects TRBV19 to TRBJ2-3; 14 bases fit TRBD2. With V trimmed by 4 bases and J by 5 bases, 5 bases remained unmatched. Germline-derived CDR1 and CDR2 are LNHDA and SQIVND (reference sequence). The CDR3 spans 16 residues.

The rearrangement joins TRBV7-6 to TRBJ2-7; maybe TRBD2 (6 bases). Germline CDR1 and CDR2: SGHVS and FNYEAQ. V shed 2 bases and J shed 7 bases, with 15 bases lying between them. The CDR3 totals 14 residues. DNA for the CDR3: TGTGCCAGCAGCTTATTCGCGGGATCGGATGAGCAGTACTTC. Translation: CASSLFAGSDEQYF.

The gene calls are TRBV28 and TRBJ2-2; 11 bases line up with TRBD1. Per germline, CDR1 MDHEN and CDR2 SYDVKM. J gave up 7 bases and V 2 bases, and 9 bases lay outside the gene matches. The CDR3 covers 17 residues. Here the CDR3 reads CASSLAGQGEVDGELFF. CDR3 nucleotide sequence: TGTGCCAGCAGTTTAGCGGGACAGGGGGAGGTAGACGGGGAGCTGTTTTTT.

The CDR3 sequence is CASRKGQGVYNEQFF. CDR3 DNA sequence: TGTGCCAGCAGAAAGGGACAGGGGGTCTACAATGAGCAGTTCTTC. This rearrangement joins TRBV6-5 to TRBJ2-1, with 11 bases matching TRBD1. The CDR3 is 15 residues long. Germline CDR1 is MNHEY and CDR2 is SVGAGI. V dropped 6 bases and J dropped 3; count of bases not matched to a gene: 4.

J is TRBJ1-1 and V is TRBV29-1; D is ambiguous. This CDR3 spans 14 amino acids. The V end was cut by 4 bases, the J end by 3 bases, with 15 bases between. The V gene's germline CDR1 is SQVTM and CDR2 ANQGSEA. CDR3 nucleotide sequence: TGCAGCGTTGCTGAGGGTAATCGGGACACTGAAGCTTTCTTT. Its translation is CSVAEGNRDTEAFF.

V gene TRBV5-1 combines with J gene TRBJ1-1; 8 bases match TRBD1. This CDR3 spans 14 amino acids. V dropped 7 bases and J dropped 3; count of bases not matched to a gene: 8. Per germline, CDR1 SGHRS and CDR2 YFSETQ. As DNA, the CDR3 is TGCGCCAGCTTAAGGACAGGGAGTGACACTGAAGCTTTCTTT. This codes for CASLRTGSDTEAFF.

This clone was seen once. The chain links TRBV10-3 to TRBJ2-3; the D gene is possibly TRBD2 (5 bases). Germline values: CDR1 ENHRY, CDR2 SYGVKD. The CDR3 loop spans 15 amino acids. V lost 10 bases to trimming and J lost 2 bases, with 19 bases between them. This CDR3 reads CATRRRSGSTDTQYF. The CDR3 nucleotides read TGTGCCACCAGACGAAGGAGCGGATCCACAGATACGCAGTATTTT.

This rearrangement joins TRBV5-1 to TRBJ2-7; a possible D gene is TRBD2 (5 bases). The V end lost 1 base, the J end lost 7 bases, and 18 bases lay between the germline ends. Germline V CDR1 and CDR2: SGHRS, YFSETQ. The CDR3 length is 15 residues. The chain's CDR3 is CASSLSEGSIREQYF. In nucleotides, the CDR3 is TGCGCCAGCAGCTTGTCCGAGGGTAGCATTCGGGAGCAGTACTTC.

V and J are TRBV9 and TRBJ2-1, with TRBD2 matching 8 bases. This CDR3 is 15 amino acids long. The V segment lost 0 bases and the J segment 6 bases; nucleotides outside the gene matches: 5. Germline loops: CDR1 SGDLS, CDR2 YYNGEE. CDR3 bases: TGTGCCAGCAGCGTAGTTAGCGGGGATGGCAATGAGCAGTTCTTC. Translating gives CASSVVSGDGNEQFF.

This chain joins TRBV7-9 and TRBJ2-7; 7 bases agree with TRBD1. V dropped 2 bases and J dropped 3; count of bases not matched to a gene: 4. Germline V gives CDR1 SEHNR, CDR2 FQNEAQ (reference sequence). The CDR3 consists of 14 residues. The CDR3 sequence: CASSLTGVVYEQYF. In DNA, the CDR3 is TGTGCCAGCAGCTTAACAGGGGTGGTCTACGAGCAGTACTTC.

The chain couples TRBV7-9 to TRBJ1-4; 9 bases fit TRBD1. This CDR3 region has 16 residues. V trimming: 6 bases; J trimming: 0 bases; junction bases outside the gene matches: 5. In germline, CDR1 is SEHNR, CDR2 FQNEAQ (reference sequence). CDR3 sequence (DNA): TGTGCCAGCAGACGGGACAGGGTAGCAACTAATGAAAAACTGTTTTTT. Its translation: CASRRDRVATNEKLFF.

This clone showed up just once. The gene calls are TRBV27 and TRBJ2-5; D is uncertain. In germline, CDR1 is MNHEY, CDR2 SMNVEV (reference sequence). The CDR3 is made up of 11 amino acids. V dropped 6 bases and J dropped 3 bases, with 5 bases sitting between them. CDR3 region: CASSQKETQYF. CDR3 nucleotides: TGTGCCAGCAGCCAGAAAGAGACCCAGTACTTC.

The chain recombines TRBV10-3 with TRBJ2-5; 8 bases match TRBD2. This CDR3 region has 14 residues. The germline gives CDR1 ENHRY, CDR2 SYGVKD. The V gene end was trimmed by 10 bases and the J gene end by 4 bases; junction bases not matched to a gene: 11. CDR3 sequence (DNA): TGTGCCACCTCCGAGGGACTAGGGGCAGAGACCCAGTACTTC. This sequence encodes CATSEGLGAETQYF.

This clone was counted only a few times. The chain couples TRBV5-1 to TRBJ1-1, with D maybe TRBD1 (5 bases). V lost 0 bases to trimming and J lost 0 bases, with 12 bases between them. Germline V gene lookup returns CDR1 SGHRS and CDR2 YFSETQ. This CDR3 contains 16 residues. CDR3 residues: CASSLAAGTMNTEAFF. The CDR3 region has the DNA TGCGCCAGCAGCTTGGCTGCAGGGACTATGAACACTGAAGCTTTCTTT. The whole variable domain, filled in from reference TRBV5-1 and TRBJ1-1, reads KAGVTQTPRYLIKTRGQQVTLSCSPISGHRSVSWYQQTPGQGLQFLFEYFSETQRNKGNFPGRFSGRQFSNSRSEMNVSTLELGDSALYLCASSLAAGTMNTEAFFGQGTRLTVV.

This clone showed up just a few times. The chain links TRBV7-2 to TRBJ1-6, with D maybe TRBD1 (6 bases). The CDR3 contains 16 residues. Trimming stripped 5 bases from V and 9 bases from J, with 20 bases between. Germline lookup yields CDR1 SGHTA and CDR2 FQGNSA. CDR3 protein: CASSPGQRRAASPLHF. For the CDR3, the DNA is TGTGCCAGCAGCCCTGGACAGAGGCGGGCGGCTTCACCCCTCCACTTT.

The V and J genes are TRBV10-3 and TRBJ2-7, with TRBD1 matching 9 bases. The CDR3 is made up of 13 amino acids. The V gene's germline CDR1 is ENHRY and CDR2 SYGVKD. V shed 4 bases, J shed 12 bases, and the junction held 10 bases outside the gene matches. The CDR3 loop is CAISGRDRVFPYF. The CDR3 region has the DNA TGTGCCATCAGTGGCCGGGACAGGGTGTTTCCGTACTTC.

The V call is TRBV30, the J call TRBJ1-4; D gene ambiguous. The V and J ends lost 4 bases and 3 bases respectively, with 9 bases between them. Germline assignment: CDR1 GTSNPN and CDR2 SVGIG (reference sequence). The CDR3 totals 13 residues. The CDR3 region has the DNA TGTGCCTGGACAAGGCAGGCTAATGAAAAACTGTTTTTT. It specifies CAWTRQANEKLFF.

This chain joins TRBV28 and TRBJ2-7; D may be TRBD2 (6 bases). Trimming removed 1 base from V and 0 bases from J, with 13 bases in between. Germline V CDR1 and CDR2: MDHEN, SYDVKM. This CDR3 comprises 16 residues. Here the CDR3 DNA reads TGTGCCAGCAGTTTATTCGGCGGGATAAACTCCTACGAGCAGTACTTC. It translates to CASSLFGGINSYEQYF.

The chain recombines TRBV19 with TRBJ2-5, with a weak D call TRBD2 (6 bases). Per germline, CDR1 LNHDA and CDR2 SQIVND (reference sequence). This CDR3 has 14 amino acids. Trimming pared 5 bases from V and 2 bases from J, leaving 12 bases between. The CDR3 nucleotides read TGTGCCAGTAGTGCAGGTGGGGGGCAAGAGACCCAGTACTTC. Translation gives CASSAGGGQETQYF.

This chain uses TRBV2 with TRBJ1-3; no clear D. CDR1 and CDR2 from the germline V gene are SNHLY and FYNNEI. The CDR3 spans 16 residues. V was shortened by 6 bases and J by 0 bases, with 15 bases between the two germline ends. The CDR3 nucleotides read TGTGCCAGCAGAGCTCCCCTCGTAAACTCTGGAAACACCATATATTTT. Residues: CASRAPLVNSGNTIYF.

The V and J genes are TRBV4-1 and TRBJ2-3, with TRBD2 identical over 7 bases. Germline V gene data show CDR1 as MGHRA and CDR2 as YSYEKL. The CDR3 consists of 16 residues. The V segment lost 1 base and the J segment 0 bases; nucleotides outside the gene matches: 4. CDR3 in amino acids: CASSQGRGKSTDTQYF. The CDR3, as DNA: TGCGCCAGCAGCCAAGGGCGGGGGAAAAGCACAGATACGCAGTATTTT.